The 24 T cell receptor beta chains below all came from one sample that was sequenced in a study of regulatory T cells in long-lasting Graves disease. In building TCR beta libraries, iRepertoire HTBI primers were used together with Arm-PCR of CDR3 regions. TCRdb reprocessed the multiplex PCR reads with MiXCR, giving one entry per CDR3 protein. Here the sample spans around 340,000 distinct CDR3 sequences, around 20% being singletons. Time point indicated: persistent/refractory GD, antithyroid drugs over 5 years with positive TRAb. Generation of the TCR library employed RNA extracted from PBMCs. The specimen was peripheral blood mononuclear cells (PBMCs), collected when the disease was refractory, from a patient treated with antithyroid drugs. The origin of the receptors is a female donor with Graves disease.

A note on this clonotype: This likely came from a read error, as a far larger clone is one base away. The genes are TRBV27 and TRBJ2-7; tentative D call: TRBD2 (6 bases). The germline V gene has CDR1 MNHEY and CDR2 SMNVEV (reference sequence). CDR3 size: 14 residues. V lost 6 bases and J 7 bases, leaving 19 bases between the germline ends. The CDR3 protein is CASRTWDSPREQYF. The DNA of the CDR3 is TGTGCCAGCAGAACCTGGGACTCCCCTCGGGAGCAGTACTTC.

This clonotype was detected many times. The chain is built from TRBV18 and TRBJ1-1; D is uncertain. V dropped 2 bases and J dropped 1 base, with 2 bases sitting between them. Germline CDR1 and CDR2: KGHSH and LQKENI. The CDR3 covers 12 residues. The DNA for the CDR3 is TGTGCCAGCTCACCAACGAACACTGAAGCTTTCTTT. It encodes CASSPTNTEAFF.

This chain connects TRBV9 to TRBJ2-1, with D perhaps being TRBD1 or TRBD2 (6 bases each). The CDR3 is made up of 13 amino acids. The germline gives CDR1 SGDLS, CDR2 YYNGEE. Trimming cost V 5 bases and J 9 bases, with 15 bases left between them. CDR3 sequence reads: CASSSGVAAEQFF. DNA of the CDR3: TGTGCCAGCAGTTCAGGGGTAGCGGCTGAGCAGTTCTTC.

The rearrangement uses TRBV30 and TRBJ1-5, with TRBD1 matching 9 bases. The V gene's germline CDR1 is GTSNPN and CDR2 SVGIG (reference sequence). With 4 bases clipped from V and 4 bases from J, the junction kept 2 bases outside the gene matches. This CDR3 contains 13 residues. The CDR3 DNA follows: TGTGCCTGGAATGGACAGGGGAATCAGCCCCAGCATTTT. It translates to CAWNGQGNQPQHF. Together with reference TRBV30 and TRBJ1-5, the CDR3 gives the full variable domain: SQTIHQWPATLVQPVGSPLSLECTVEGTSNPNLYWYRQAAGRGLQLLFYSVGIGQISSEVPQNLSASRPQDRQFILSSKKLLLSDSGFYLCAWNGQGNQPQHFGDGTRLSIL.

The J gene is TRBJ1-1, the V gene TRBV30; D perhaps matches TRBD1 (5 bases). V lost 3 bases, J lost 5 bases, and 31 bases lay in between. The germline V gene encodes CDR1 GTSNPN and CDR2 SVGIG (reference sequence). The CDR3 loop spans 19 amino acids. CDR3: CAWSAPRVTARGDGTEAFF. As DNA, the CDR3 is TGTGCCTGGAGCGCGCCCCGAGTTACAGCAAGGGGAGATGGAACTGAAGCTTTCTTT.

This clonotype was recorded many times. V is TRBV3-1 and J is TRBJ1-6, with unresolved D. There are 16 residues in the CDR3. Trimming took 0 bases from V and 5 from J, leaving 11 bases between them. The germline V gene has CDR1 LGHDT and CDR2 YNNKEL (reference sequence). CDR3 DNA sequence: TGTGCCAGCAGCCAAGACGGGAGGCGGAATAATTCACCCCTCCACTTT. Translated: CASSQDGRRNNSPLHF.

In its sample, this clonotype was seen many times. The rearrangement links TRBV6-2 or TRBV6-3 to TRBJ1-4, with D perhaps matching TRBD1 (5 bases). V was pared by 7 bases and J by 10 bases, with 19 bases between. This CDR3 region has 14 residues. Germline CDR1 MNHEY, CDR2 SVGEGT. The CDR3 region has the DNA TGTGCCAGCATCCTACAGAACTCAAGGGGAAAACTGTTTTTT. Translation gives CASILQNSRGKLFF.

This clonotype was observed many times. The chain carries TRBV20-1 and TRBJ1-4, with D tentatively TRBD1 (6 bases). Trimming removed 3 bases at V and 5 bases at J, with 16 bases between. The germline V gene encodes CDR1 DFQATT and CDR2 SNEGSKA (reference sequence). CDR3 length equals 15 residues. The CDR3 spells CSASEGGHRNEKLFF. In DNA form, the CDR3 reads TGCAGTGCTAGCGAGGGGGGACACAGAAATGAAAAACTGTTTTTT.

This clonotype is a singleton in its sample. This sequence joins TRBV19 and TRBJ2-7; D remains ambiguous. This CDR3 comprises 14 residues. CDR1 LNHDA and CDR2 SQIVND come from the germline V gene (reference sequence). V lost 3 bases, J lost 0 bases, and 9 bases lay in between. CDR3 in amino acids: CASSIGTDSYEQYF. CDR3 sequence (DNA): TGTGCCAGTAGTATCGGCACGGACTCCTACGAGCAGTACTTC. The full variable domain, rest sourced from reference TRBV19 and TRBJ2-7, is DGGITQSPKYLFRKEGQNVTLSCEQNLNHDAMYWYRQDPGQGLRLIYYSQIVNDFQKGDIAEGYSVSREKKESFPLTVTSAQKNPTAFYLCASSIGTDSYEQYFGPGTRLTVT.

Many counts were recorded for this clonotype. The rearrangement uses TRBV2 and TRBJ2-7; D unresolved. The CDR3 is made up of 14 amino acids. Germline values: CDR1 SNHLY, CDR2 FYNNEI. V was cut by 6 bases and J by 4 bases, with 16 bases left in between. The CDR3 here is CASSYNIIKYEQYF. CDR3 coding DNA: TGTGCCAGCAGCTACAACATTATAAAATACGAGCAGTACTTC.

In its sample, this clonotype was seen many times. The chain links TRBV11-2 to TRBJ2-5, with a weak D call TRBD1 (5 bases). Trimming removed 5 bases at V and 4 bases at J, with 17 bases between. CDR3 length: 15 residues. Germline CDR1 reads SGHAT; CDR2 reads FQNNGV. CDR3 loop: CASSQGRAVGETQYF. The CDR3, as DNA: TGTGCCAGCAGCCAAGGCAGGGCGGTAGGAGAGACCCAGTACTTC.

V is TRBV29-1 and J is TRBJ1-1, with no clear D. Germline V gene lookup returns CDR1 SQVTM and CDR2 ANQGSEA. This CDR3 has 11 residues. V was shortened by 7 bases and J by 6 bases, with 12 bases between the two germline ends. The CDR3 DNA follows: TGCAGCGCCCATGGCACCCCTGAAGCTTTCTTT. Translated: CSAHGTPEAFF.

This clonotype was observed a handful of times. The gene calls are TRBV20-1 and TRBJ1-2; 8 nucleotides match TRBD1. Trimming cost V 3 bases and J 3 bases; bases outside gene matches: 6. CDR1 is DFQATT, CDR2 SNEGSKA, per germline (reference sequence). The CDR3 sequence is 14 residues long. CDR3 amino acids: CSASRQGIDYGYTF. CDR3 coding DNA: TGCAGTGCTAGTCGACAGGGGATTGACTATGGCTACACCTTC.

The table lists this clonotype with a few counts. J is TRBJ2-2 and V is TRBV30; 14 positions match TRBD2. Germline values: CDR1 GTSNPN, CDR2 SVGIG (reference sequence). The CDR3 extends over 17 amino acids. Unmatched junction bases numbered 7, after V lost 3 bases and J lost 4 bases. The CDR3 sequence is CAWSRGLAGVTTGELFF. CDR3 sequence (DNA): TGTGCCTGGAGCCGGGGACTAGCGGGAGTTACCACCGGGGAGCTGTTTTTT.

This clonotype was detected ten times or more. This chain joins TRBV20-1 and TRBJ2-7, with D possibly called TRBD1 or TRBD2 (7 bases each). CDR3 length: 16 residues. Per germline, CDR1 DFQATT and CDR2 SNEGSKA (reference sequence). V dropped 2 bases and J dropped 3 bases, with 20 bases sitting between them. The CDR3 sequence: CSARNPGEGANYEQYF. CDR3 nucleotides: TGCAGTGCTAGAAACCCGGGGGAGGGGGCGAACTACGAGCAGTACTTC.

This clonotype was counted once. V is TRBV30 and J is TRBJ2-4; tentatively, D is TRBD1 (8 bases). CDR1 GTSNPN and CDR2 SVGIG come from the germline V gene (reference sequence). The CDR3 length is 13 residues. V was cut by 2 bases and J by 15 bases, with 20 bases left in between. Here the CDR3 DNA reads TGTGCCTGGAGTACAGGGGGGGTGGGAGGTGGGTACTTC. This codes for CAWSTGGVGGGYF.

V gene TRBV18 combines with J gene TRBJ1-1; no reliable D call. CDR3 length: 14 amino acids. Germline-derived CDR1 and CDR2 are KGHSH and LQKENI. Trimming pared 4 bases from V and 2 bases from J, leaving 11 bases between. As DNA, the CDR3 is TGTGCCAGCTCACAGGGTGGAAGCAACACTGAAGCTTTCTTT. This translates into CASSQGGSNTEAFF.

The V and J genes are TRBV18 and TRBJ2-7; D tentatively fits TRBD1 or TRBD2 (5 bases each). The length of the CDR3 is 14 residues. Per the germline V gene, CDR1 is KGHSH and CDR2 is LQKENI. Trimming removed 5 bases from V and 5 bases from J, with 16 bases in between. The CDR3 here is CASSAQQRGNEQYF. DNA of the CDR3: TGTGCCAGCTCAGCTCAGCAGAGGGGCAACGAGCAGTACTTC.

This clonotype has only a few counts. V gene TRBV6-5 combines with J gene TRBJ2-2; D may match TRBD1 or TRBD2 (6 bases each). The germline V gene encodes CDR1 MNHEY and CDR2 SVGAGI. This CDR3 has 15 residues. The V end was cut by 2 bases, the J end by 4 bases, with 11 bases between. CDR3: CASSYQQGGTGELFF. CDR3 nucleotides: TGTGCCAGCAGTTACCAACAGGGAGGCACCGGGGAGCTGTTTTTT.

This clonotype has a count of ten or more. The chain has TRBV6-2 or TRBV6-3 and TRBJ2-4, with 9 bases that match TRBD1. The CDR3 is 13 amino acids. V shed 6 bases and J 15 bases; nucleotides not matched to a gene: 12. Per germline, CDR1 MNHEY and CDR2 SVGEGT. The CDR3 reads CASSRAGQGKPYF. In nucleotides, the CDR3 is TGTGCCAGCAGCCGCGCAGGACAGGGGAAGCCGTACTTC.

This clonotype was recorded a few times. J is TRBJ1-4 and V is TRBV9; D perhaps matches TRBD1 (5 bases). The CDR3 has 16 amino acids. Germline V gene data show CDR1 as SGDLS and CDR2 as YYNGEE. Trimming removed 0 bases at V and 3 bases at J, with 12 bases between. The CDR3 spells CASSVAGGTANEKLFF. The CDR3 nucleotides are TGTGCCAGCAGCGTAGCGGGGGGAACCGCTAATGAAAAACTGTTTTTT.

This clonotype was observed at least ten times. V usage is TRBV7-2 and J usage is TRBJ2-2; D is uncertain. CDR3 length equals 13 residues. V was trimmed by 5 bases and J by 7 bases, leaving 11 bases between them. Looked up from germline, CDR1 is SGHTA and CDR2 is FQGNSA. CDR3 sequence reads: CASSQWDIGELFF. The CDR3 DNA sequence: TGTGCCAGCAGCCAGTGGGATATCGGGGAGCTGTTTTTT.

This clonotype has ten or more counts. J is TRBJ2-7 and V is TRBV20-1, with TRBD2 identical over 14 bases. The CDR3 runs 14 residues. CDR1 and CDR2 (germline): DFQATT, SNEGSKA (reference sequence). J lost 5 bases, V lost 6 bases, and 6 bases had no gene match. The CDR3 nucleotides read TGCAGTGCGGGAGGGACTAGCGGGAGCAACGAGCAGTACTTC. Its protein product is CSAGGTSGSNEQYF.

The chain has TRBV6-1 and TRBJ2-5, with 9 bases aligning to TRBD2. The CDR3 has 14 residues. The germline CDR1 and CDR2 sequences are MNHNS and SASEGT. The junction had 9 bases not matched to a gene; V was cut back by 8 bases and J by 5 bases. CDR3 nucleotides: TGTGCCAGCCAGCTTAGCGGGGGTTTGGAGACCCAGTACTTC. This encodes CASQLSGGLETQYF.